These 4 T cell receptor beta chains were all obtained from the same sample, sequenced in a study of T-cell reconstitution after alpha-beta-depleted transplantation in children. A TCRbeta library incorporating unique molecular identifiers was prepared. One entry per CDR3 protein results from TCRdb running MiXCR on the PCR reads. The table lists about 400,000 distinct CDR3 sequences, 20% of them singletons, with 3.5% to 4% in the top ten. Sequencing was performed on PBMCs from the stem cell graft donor, taken from the stem cell graft. The receptors originated from a human donor who donated a stem cell graft to a child with acute myeloid leukemia.

This clonotype was detected a few times. The chain links TRBV7-9 to TRBJ2-7, with D possibly TRBD2 on 5 matching bases. Germline values: CDR1 SEHNR, CDR2 FQNEAQ (reference sequence). The V end was cut by 5 bases, the J end by 3 bases, with 11 bases between. The CDR3 contains 13 residues. CDR3 nucleotides: TGTGCCAGCAGCCACGGACTCATCTACGAGCAGTACTTC. It translates to CASSHGLIYEQYF.

The chain recombines TRBV24-1 with TRBJ2-1; 7 bases are a match to TRBD1. The CDR3 sequence is 16 residues long. Trimming removed 2 bases from V and 1 base from J; junction bases left unmatched: 4. Germline assignment: CDR1 KGHDR and CDR2 SFDVKD. CDR3 bases: TGTGCCACCAGTGATTACCAGACAGGGTCCTACAATGAGCAGTTCTTC. It is translated as CATSDYQTGSYNEQFF.

This clonotype has just a few counts. The chain employs TRBV7-3 and TRBJ1-1, with a possible D match to TRBD1 (5 bases). CDR1 and CDR2 from the germline V gene are SGHTA and FQGTGA. This CDR3 is built from 13 residues. V lost 3 bases, J lost 1 base, and 6 bases lay in between. The CDR3 sequence is CASSFGTNTEAFF. The CDR3 coding sequence is TGTGCCAGCAGCTTCGGGACGAACACTGAAGCTTTCTTT. Drawing the rest from reference TRBV7-3 and TRBJ1-1, the complete variable domain is GAGVSQTPSNKVTEKGKYVELRCDPISGHTALYWYRQSLGQGPEFLIYFQGTGAADDSGLPNDRFFAVRPEGSVSTLKIQRTERGDSAVYLCASSFGTNTEAFFGQGTRLTVV.

This clonotype came up many times. The chain joins TRBV12-3 or TRBV12-4 to TRBJ2-1, with a tentative D call TRBD2 (5 bases). The CDR3 length is 14 residues. V was pared by 7 bases and J by 0 bases, with 10 bases between. The CDR3 loop reads CASKEDSSYNEQFF. CDR3 in DNA: TGTGCCAGCAAGGAGGATAGCTCCTACAATGAGCAGTTCTTC.